The sequence of this T cell receptor (beta chain) was determined in a study of Tregs in tolerant kidney transplant recipients. Study-wide points: Tregs expanded with activated donor B cells seemed most donor-specific. This study did not directly address biological reproducibility.

Here immunoSEQ multiplex PCR was the method, and the copy in TCRdb shows in-frame clones only, minus some. Seen in this sample are 9,000 to 13,000 clones; the ten most common clones hold more than 25%. The nonmyeloablative bone marrow transplants came from related graft donors, with transient mixed chimerism. Points on this clone: Its specificity is unknown. The read gets to within 3 residues of the CDR3 end, and the germline J gene fills in the rest.

This CDR3 contains 17 residues. V gave up 3 bases and J gave up 0 bases, with 17 bases separating them. Germline loops: CDR1 SGHRS, CDR2 YFSETQ. V is TRBV5-1 and J is TRBJ2-3; D perhaps matches TRBD1 (6 bases). The receptor was isolated from a human patient who received a combined kidney and bone marrow transplant. Some T cells may have originated in the graft donor. Sequenced here: CD8+ T cells from blood (PBMCs), sampled 24 months after the transplant. The CDR3 DNA, read in part, is TGCGCCAGCAGCTCGAGACGGACAGAGGCTAGCACAGATACG. It yields the protein CASSSRRTEASTDT. The whole CDR3 sequence is CASSSRRTEASTDTQYF.